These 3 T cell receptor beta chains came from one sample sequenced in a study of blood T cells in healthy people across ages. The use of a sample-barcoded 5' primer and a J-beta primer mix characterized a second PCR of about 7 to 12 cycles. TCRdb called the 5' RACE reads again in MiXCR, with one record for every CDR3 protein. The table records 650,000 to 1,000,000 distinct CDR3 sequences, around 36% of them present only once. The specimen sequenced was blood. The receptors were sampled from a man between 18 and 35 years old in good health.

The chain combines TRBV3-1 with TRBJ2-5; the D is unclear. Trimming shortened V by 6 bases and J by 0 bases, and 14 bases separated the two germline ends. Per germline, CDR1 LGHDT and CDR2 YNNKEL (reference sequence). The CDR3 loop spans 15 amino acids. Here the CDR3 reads CASRPSAVDQETQYF. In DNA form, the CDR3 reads TGTGCCAGCAGACCATCTGCCGTGGACCAAGAGACCCAGTACTTC.

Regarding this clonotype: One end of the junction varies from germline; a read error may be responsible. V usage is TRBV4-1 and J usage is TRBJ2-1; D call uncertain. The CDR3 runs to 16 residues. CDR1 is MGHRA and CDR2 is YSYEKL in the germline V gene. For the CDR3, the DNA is TGCGCCAGCAGCCAACCCCCCAGTCTATCCTACAATGAGCAGGTCTTC. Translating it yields CASSQPPSLSYNEQVF.

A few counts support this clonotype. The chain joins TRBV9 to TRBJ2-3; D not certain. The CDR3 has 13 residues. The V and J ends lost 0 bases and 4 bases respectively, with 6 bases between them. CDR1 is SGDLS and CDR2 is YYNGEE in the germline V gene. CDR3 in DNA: TGTGCCAGCAGCGTAGGCGAGCCAGATACGCAGTATTTT. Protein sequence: CASSVGEPDTQYF.